This T cell receptor (beta chain) was captured in a study of OX40 agonist ivuxolimab in advanced cancers. For the study at large: Patients were dosed with the agonistic anti-OX40 (CD134) antibody ivuxolimab. Prior anti-PD-1, anti-PD-L1 or anti-CTLA-4 therapy did not bar entry, and roughly 40% had some.

Study-wide results and limits: Among T cells, CD8+ cells averaged more expanded clones than CD4+ cells.

The CDR3 is 13 residues long. Germline V gene data show CDR1 as SGHVS and CDR2 as FQNEAQ. V was clipped by 1 base and J by 2 bases, with 6 bases between them. Turning to this clone: What it recognizes is unknown.

Assay: immunoSEQ multiplex PCR; the TCRdb copy retains only in-frame clones and omits some. The table records about 45,000 clones, approximately 90% of them present only once. This receptor was obtained from an adult with an advanced solid tumor such as melanoma, head and neck, liver or kidney cancer. Material: CD4+ or CD8+ T cells sorted from blood, obtained in a trial of the OX40 agonist ivuxolimab. The genes are TRBV7-8 and TRBJ2-7; possibly TRBD1 or TRBD2 for D (5 bases each). The CDR3 region has the DNA TGTGCCAGCAGCTTAGAGGGACCCTACGAGCAGTACTTC. Amino acid sequence: CASSLEGPYEQYF.